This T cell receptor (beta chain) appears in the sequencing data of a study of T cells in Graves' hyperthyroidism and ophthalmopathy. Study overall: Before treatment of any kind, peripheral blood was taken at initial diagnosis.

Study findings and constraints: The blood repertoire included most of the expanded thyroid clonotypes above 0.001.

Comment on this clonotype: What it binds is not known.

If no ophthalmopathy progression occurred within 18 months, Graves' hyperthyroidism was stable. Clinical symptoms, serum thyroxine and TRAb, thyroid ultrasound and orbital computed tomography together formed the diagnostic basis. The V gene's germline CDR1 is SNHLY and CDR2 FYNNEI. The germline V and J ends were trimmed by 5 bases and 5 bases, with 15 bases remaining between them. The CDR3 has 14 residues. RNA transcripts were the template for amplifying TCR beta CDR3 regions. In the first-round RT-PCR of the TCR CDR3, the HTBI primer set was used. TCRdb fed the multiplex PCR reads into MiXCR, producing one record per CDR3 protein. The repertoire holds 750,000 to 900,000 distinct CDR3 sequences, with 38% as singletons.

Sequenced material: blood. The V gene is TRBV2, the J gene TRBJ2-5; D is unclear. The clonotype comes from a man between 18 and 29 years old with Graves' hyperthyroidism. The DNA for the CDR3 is TGTGCCAGCAGTTTATTACTCGGGTGTGAGACCCAGTACTTC. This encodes CASSLLLGCETQYF.